A single sample gave rise to the 28 T cell receptor beta chains below, sequenced in a study of T cells after yellow fever vaccination. TCRdb processed the 5' RACE reads anew with MiXCR; each CDR3 protein has one entry. The repertoire holds about 320,000 distinct CDR3 sequences, with 3.5% to 4.5% as singletons. The starting material was PBMCs, obtained 15 days after the yellow fever booster vaccination. The receptors stem from a man aged 18-30 years who received the YFV17D yellow fever vaccine.

This sequence joins TRBV20-1 and TRBJ2-5; 7 positions agree with TRBD1. Germline V gene sequence: CDR1 DFQATT, CDR2 SNEGSKA (reference sequence). The CDR3 length is 14 residues. The junction had 5 bases not matched to a gene; V was cut back by 2 bases and J by 2 bases. The CDR3 bases are TGCAGTGCTAGACCTTACAGGGGACAAGAGACCCAGTACTTC. Its translation is CSARPYRGQETQYF.

This clonotype showed up just a few times. For the CDR3, the DNA is TGTGCCTGGAGTGTCTCCGTGGAGACCCAGTACTTC. It specifies CAWSVSVETQYF. V usage is TRBV30 and J usage is TRBJ2-5; no clear D. Germline V gene sequence: CDR1 GTSNPN, CDR2 SVGIG (reference sequence). Trimming took off 0 bases at V and 5 bases at J, with 7 bases between the two ends. The CDR3 runs 12 residues. Variable domain in full (rest from reference TRBV30 and TRBJ2-5): SQTIHQWPATLVQPVGSPLSLECTVEGTSNPNLYWYRQAAGRGLQLLFYSVGIGQISSEVPQNLSASRPQDRQFILSSKKLLLSDSGFYLCAWSVSVETQYFGPGTRLLVL.

This clonotype was detected many times. The J gene is TRBJ1-1, the V gene TRBV5-1; TRBD1 matches 10 bases. Germline loops: CDR1 SGHRS, CDR2 YFSETQ. The CDR3 spans 15 residues. V shed 0 bases and J 4 bases; nucleotides not matched to a gene: 3. As DNA, the CDR3 is TGCGCCAGCAGCTTGGAGAGGACAGGGGGCACTGAAGCTTTCTTT. This translates into CASSLERTGGTEAFF.

This clonotype was seen a handful of times. V is TRBV7-2 and J is TRBJ2-5, with D perhaps TRBD1 or TRBD2 (6 bases each). Germline V gives CDR1 SGHTA, CDR2 FQGNSA. Trimming left V 6 bases short and J 1 base short, with 15 bases between. The CDR3 is 15 residues long. CDR3 coding DNA: TGTGCCAGCAGGGGGGGCCCCCAGGGCCAAGAGACCCAGTACTTC. Its protein product is CASRGGPQGQETQYF.

This clonotype has ten or more counts. The chain is built from TRBV6-2 or TRBV6-3 and TRBJ2-1; the match to TRBD1 covers 8 bases. V lost 11 bases, J lost 7 bases, and 7 bases stayed unmatched. The germline CDR1 and CDR2 sequences are MNHEY and SVGEGT. The CDR3 runs to 12 residues. CDR3 amino acids: CASQGAGNEQFF. The CDR3 DNA sequence: TGTGCCTCTCAGGGGGCTGGGAATGAGCAGTTCTTC.

The rearrangement joins TRBV9 to TRBJ2-7; 10 nucleotides line up with TRBD2. Germline CDR1 and CDR2: SGDLS and YYNGEE. CDR3 length: 16 amino acids. Trimming took 0 bases from V and 2 from J; bases not matched to a gene: 5. The CDR3 region is CASSVEERGGTYEQYV. CDR3 sequence (DNA): TGTGCCAGCAGCGTAGAGGAGCGGGGGGGTACCTACGAGCAGTACGTC.

The rearrangement uses TRBV24-1 and TRBJ2-7; possible D gene TRBD2, 7 bases. The V end lost 5 bases, the J end lost 3 bases, and 13 bases lay between the germline ends. Germline assignment: CDR1 KGHDR and CDR2 SFDVKD. This CDR3 is 14 amino acids long. The CDR3 spells CATSGSGGYYEQYV. Written as DNA, the CDR3 is TGTGCCACCAGTGGCTCGGGGGGCTACTACGAGCAGTACGTC.

The gene calls are TRBV5-5 and TRBJ2-7; D unresolved. The CDR3 runs 15 residues. In germline, CDR1 is SGHKS, CDR2 YYEKEE (reference sequence). Trimming left V 1 base short and J 0 bases short, with 11 bases between. CDR3 in DNA: TGTGCCAGCAGCTTGACATCTAGTGCCTCCTACGAGCAGTACGTC. Amino acids: CASSLTSSASYEQYV.

The CDR3 loop is CATARGGNQETQYF. The CDR3 nucleotides read TGTGCCACCGCCCGAGGGGGGAATCAAGAGACCCAGTACTTC. The J gene is TRBJ2-5, the V gene TRBV24-1; D assignment may be TRBD1 or TRBD2 (6 bases each). The V and J ends lost 9 bases and 2 bases respectively, with 15 bases between them. CDR1 is KGHDR and CDR2 is SFDVKD in the germline V gene. The CDR3 spans 14 residues.

This clonotype has ten or more counts. The CDR3 DNA follows: TGTGCCAGCAGCTTGGACAGGCTCGGAGAGACCCAGTACTTC. Its protein product is CASSLDRLGETQYF. J is TRBJ2-5 and V is TRBV7-8, with 7 bases lining up with TRBD1. This CDR3 is built from 14 residues. V lost 3 bases, J lost 4 bases, and 5 bases stayed unmatched. Germline lookup yields CDR1 SGHVS and CDR2 FQNEAQ.

This clonotype was seen repeatedly, ten times or more. The rearrangement links TRBV7-9 to TRBJ1-2, with D perhaps TRBD1 (5 bases). Germline CDR1 and CDR2: SEHNR and FQNEAQ (reference sequence). V was trimmed by 1 base and J by 4 bases, leaving 13 bases between them. CDR3 length: 15 amino acids. CDR3 protein: CASSLDGGDGYGYTF. CDR3 in DNA: TGTGCCAGCAGCTTAGATGGGGGTGACGGCTATGGCTACACCTTC. Filled out from reference TRBV7-9 and TRBJ1-2, the complete variable domain reads DTGVSQNPRHKITKRGQNVTFRCDPISEHNRLYWYRQTLGQGPEFLTYFQNEAQLEKSRLLSDRFSAERPKGSFSTLEIQRTEQGDSAMYLCASSLDGGDGYGYTFGSGTRLTVV.

In its sample, this clonotype was seen many times. The chain carries TRBV11-1 and TRBJ2-1; no firm D call. V was cut by 5 bases and J by 7 bases, with 12 bases left in between. CDR3 length: 13 amino acids. Germline V lookup: CDR1 SGHAT, CDR2 FQDESV (reference sequence). CDR3 coding DNA: TGTGCCAGCAGCCCAAGGGTCTTAAATGAGCAGTTCTTC. Protein product: CASSPRVLNEQFF.

This clonotype was observed at least ten times. The V and J genes are TRBV7-2 and TRBJ2-1; 8 positions agree with TRBD1. The CDR3 loop spans 13 amino acids. The V gene end was trimmed by 5 bases and the J gene end by 6 bases; junction bases not matched to a gene: 3. Per the germline V gene, CDR1 is SGHTA and CDR2 is FQGNSA. In nucleotides, the CDR3 is TGTGCCAGCAGCCGTGGACAGGGCAATGAGCAGTTCTTC. This sequence encodes CASSRGQGNEQFF.

The sample holds a few counts of this clonotype. J is TRBJ2-1 and V is TRBV29-1, with TRBD2 matching 9 bases. V dropped 8 bases and J dropped 7; count of bases not matched to a gene: 12. Germline CDR1 is SQVTM and CDR2 is ANQGSEA. The CDR3 loop spans 14 amino acids. The CDR3 here is CSLSRGGGANEQFF. CDR3 coding DNA: TGCAGCTTGAGCAGGGGCGGGGGGGCGAATGAGCAGTTCTTC.

This clonotype was seen repeatedly, ten times or more. The rearrangement joins TRBV7-9 to TRBJ2-6; a weak D match, TRBD2 (6 bases). This CDR3 is 19 amino acids long. Trimming stripped 4 bases from V and 1 base from J, with 20 bases between. Germline V gene sequence: CDR1 SEHNR, CDR2 FQNEAQ (reference sequence). The CDR3 loop is CASSYRLADVTSGANVLTF. As DNA, the CDR3 is TGTGCCAGCAGCTATCGATTAGCGGACGTTACTTCTGGGGCCAACGTCCTGACTTTC. Full variable domain (missing parts from reference TRBV7-9 and TRBJ2-6): DTGVSQNPRHKITKRGQNVTFRCDPISEHNRLYWYRQTLGQGPEFLTYFQNEAQLEKSRLLSDRFSAERPKGSFSTLEIQRTEQGDSAMYLCASSYRLADVTSGANVLTFGAGSRLTVL.

The rearrangement uses TRBV2 and TRBJ1-2, with D possibly matching TRBD1 (5 bases). From germline, CDR1 is SNHLY and CDR2 FYNNEI. The CDR3 has 12 amino acids. Trimming stripped 8 bases from V and 4 bases from J, with 11 bases between. CDR3 in DNA: TGTGCCAGCGGTCAGAGGGGCTATGGCTACACCTTC. Encoded protein: CASGQRGYGYTF.

The genes are TRBV7-8 and TRBJ1-1, with 8 bases lining up with TRBD1. V shed 4 bases, J shed 4 bases, and the junction held 8 bases outside the gene matches. Germline loops: CDR1 SGHVS, CDR2 FQNEAQ. This CDR3 is 15 amino acids long. The CDR3 loop is CASSSGPGGITEAFF. In DNA form, the CDR3 reads TGTGCCAGCAGCTCAGGGCCAGGGGGCATCACTGAAGCTTTCTTT.

In its sample, this clonotype was seen many times. J is TRBJ2-7 and V is TRBV6-6; 9 bases line up with TRBD2. The CDR3 extends over 15 amino acids. V trimming: 3 bases; J trimming: 6 bases; junction bases outside the gene matches: 9. CDR1 is MNHNY and CDR2 is SVGAGI in the germline V gene (reference sequence). In nucleotides, the CDR3 is TGTGCCAGCAGTTATCTAGGCGGGGGGGCCTCCGAGCAGTACGTC. It specifies CASSYLGGGASEQYV.

The chain employs TRBV12-3 or TRBV12-4 and TRBJ1-5, with D unclear. The germline V and J ends were trimmed by 3 bases and 1 base, with 10 bases remaining between them. The CDR3 contains 15 residues. CDR3 residues: CASSFRGRSNQPQHF. DNA for the CDR3: TGTGCCAGCAGTTTTCGGGGAAGGAGCAATCAGCCCCAGCATTTT.

The chain is built from TRBV28 and TRBJ2-6; 9 positions agree with TRBD1. The CDR3 has 17 amino acids. From germline, CDR1 is MDHEN and CDR2 SYDVKM. The V segment lost 6 bases and the J segment 1 base; nucleotides outside the gene matches: 7. CDR3 in amino acids: CASRTGGAGSGANVLTF. The CDR3 DNA is TGTGCCAGCAGAACAGGGGGCGCAGGATCTGGGGCCAACGTCCTGACTTTC.

This clonotype came up many times. This rearrangement joins TRBV29-1 to TRBJ2-1; either TRBD1 or TRBD2 may fit D (6 bases each). The CDR3 consists of 14 residues. V was shortened by 2 bases and J by 9 bases, with 17 bases between the two germline ends. Looked up from germline, CDR1 is SQVTM and CDR2 is ANQGSEA. The CDR3 DNA is TGCAGCGTTGAATATAGTACAGGGAGGATTGAGCAGTTCTTC. The encoded protein is CSVEYSTGRIEQFF.

This clonotype was counted many times. This chain uses TRBV5-1 with TRBJ1-1; the D gene is possibly TRBD1 (5 bases). This CDR3 region has 14 residues. Trimming took off 2 bases at V and 0 bases at J, with 8 bases between the two ends. The V gene's germline CDR1 is SGHRS and CDR2 YFSETQ. The CDR3 nucleotides read TGCGCCAGCAGCTTAGAGGGACTGAACACTGAAGCTTTCTTT. Its translation: CASSLEGLNTEAFF. The full variable domain, in which reference TRBV5-1 and TRBJ1-1 provide the parts outside the CDR3, is KAGVTQTPRYLIKTRGQQVTLSCSPISGHRSVSWYQQTPGQGLQFLFEYFSETQRNKGNFPGRFSGRQFSNSRSEMNVSTLELGDSALYLCASSLEGLNTEAFFGQGTRLTVV.

This clonotype was picked up many times. The V and J genes are TRBV11-2 and TRBJ2-3, with D perhaps matching TRBD1 (5 bases). Germline-derived CDR1 and CDR2 are SGHAT and FQNNGV. The CDR3 totals 14 residues. Trimming stripped 6 bases from V and 1 base from J, with 11 bases between. CDR3 DNA sequence: TGTGCCAGCAGGGGAAGCAGGGGCACAGATACGCAGTATTTT. This translates into CASRGSRGTDTQYF.

The chain employs TRBV3-1 and TRBJ2-1; TRBD1 or TRBD2 may be the D gene (5 bases each). Germline V lookup: CDR1 LGHDT, CDR2 YNNKEL (reference sequence). Between the trimmed V and J ends, which lost 4 bases and 2 bases, there was a span of 12 bases. The CDR3 consists of 15 residues. DNA of the CDR3: TGTGCCAGCAGCCCAATGAGAGGGGCCTACAATGAGCAGTTCTTC. Its translation is CASSPMRGAYNEQFF.

The table lists this clonotype with many counts. The CDR3 bases are TGCGCCAGCAGCATAGGACTAGCGGGGGGCCAAGAGACCCAGTACTTC. This translates into CASSIGLAGGQETQYF. This chain connects TRBV5-1 to TRBJ2-5, with TRBD2 identical over 14 bases. Germline V gives CDR1 SGHRS, CDR2 YFSETQ. The CDR3 totals 16 residues. The trim removed 4 bases at V and 1 base at J, leaving 3 bases unmatched.

This clonotype was seen only a few times. V usage is TRBV5-4 and J usage is TRBJ1-6; D may be TRBD1 (5 bases). V lost 0 bases and J 10 bases, leaving 14 bases between the germline ends. Germline V CDR1 and CDR2: SGHNT, YYREEE (reference sequence). The CDR3 has 15 residues. CDR3 in DNA: TGTGCCAGCAGCTTGGGGCGCCCGGGGGAATCACCCCTCCACTTT. Amino acid sequence: CASSLGRPGESPLHF.

This clonotype was seen only a few times. This sequence joins TRBV6-5 and TRBJ2-5; D might be TRBD1 (6 bases). The CDR3 spans 14 residues. Germline V gene sequence: CDR1 MNHEY, CDR2 SVGAGI. V gave up 5 bases and J gave up 2 bases, with 12 bases separating them. The CDR3 DNA is TGTGCCAGCAGTGGACAGACAGGACAAGAGACCCAGTACTTC. Translated: CASSGQTGQETQYF.

This clonotype appeared many times. The chain joins TRBV4-3 to TRBJ2-1, with 7 bases fitting TRBD1. Losses at the gene ends were 4 bases for V and 5 bases for J; bases not matched to a gene: 5. Germline V gene lookup returns CDR1 LGHNA and CDR2 YSLEER. The CDR3 contains 14 residues. The CDR3 loop is CASSPGTANNEQFF. The CDR3 DNA sequence: TGCGCCAGCAGCCCGGGGACAGCCAACAATGAGCAGTTCTTC.